The 8 T cell receptor beta chains below all came from one sample that was sequenced in a study of cytomegalovirus exposure and HLA in healthy donors. The data were produced by immunoSEQ multiplex PCR, yet TCRdb's version contains in-frame clones alone and is incomplete. The sample consists of some 350,000 clones, around 87% of them appearing once. Sequenced material: PBMCs. Receptors originate from a woman aged 25 to 45 in good health and CMV-seropositive.

As for this clone: One end of the junction fails to match germline, which may point to a read error. The rearrangement joins TRBV2 to TRBJ1-1; D call uncertain. CDR3 size: 15 residues. The germline CDR1 and CDR2 sequences are SNHLY and FYNNEI. Written as DNA, the CDR3 is TGTACCAGCAGTGAAGCTCCCAGTCTCGGCACTGAAGCTTTCTTT. This codes for CTSSEAPSLGTEAFF.

The chain carries TRBV7-2 and TRBJ2-7; TRBD1 matches at 9 bases. The junction had 5 bases not matched to a gene; V was cut back by 0 bases and J by 5 bases. Germline lookup yields CDR1 SGHTA and CDR2 FQGNSA. The CDR3 runs to 15 residues. This CDR3 reads CASSLAGQGRNEQYF. In nucleotides, the CDR3 is TGTGCCAGCAGCTTAGCTGGACAGGGGCGCAACGAGCAGTACTTC.

This chain uses TRBV2 with TRBJ2-6; D ambiguous. Trimming took 4 bases from V and 0 from J, leaving 13 bases between them. CDR1 is SNHLY, CDR2 FYNNEI, per germline. CDR3 length: 17 residues. The CDR3 sequence is CASSGVGRSSGANVLTF. CDR3 DNA: TGTGCCAGCAGTGGTGTGGGTAGGAGCTCTGGGGCCAACGTCCTGACTTTC.

For the CDR3, the DNA is TGTGCCTGGTCTAGGTCCGCTACAGATACGCAGTATTTT. This codes for CAWSRSATDTQYF. The chain carries TRBV30 and TRBJ2-3; unclear D gene. The germline V gene has CDR1 GTSNPN and CDR2 SVGIG (reference sequence). The V end lost 5 bases, the J end lost 3 bases, and 12 bases lay between the germline ends. The CDR3 runs 13 residues.

The J gene is TRBJ1-2, the V gene TRBV4-3; no definite D call. V shed 0 bases and J shed 2 bases, with 7 bases lying between them. The germline gives CDR1 LGHNA, CDR2 YSLEER. This CDR3 has 14 amino acids. The CDR3 reads CASSQDGQNYGYTF. CDR3 sequence (DNA): TGCGCCAGCAGCCAAGATGGGCAGAACTATGGCTACACCTTC.

The rearrangement uses TRBV9 and TRBJ1-2; TRBD1 aligns across 8 bases. CDR1 SGDLS and CDR2 YYNGEE come from the germline V gene. The V gene end was trimmed by 4 bases and the J gene end by 8 bases; junction bases not matched to a gene: 7. This CDR3 is 13 amino acids long. CDR3 nucleotides: TGTGCCAGCAGCACCAGGACAGGGCTCGGCTACACCTTC. Translation: CASSTRTGLGYTF.

This CDR3 is CAWSVARALGFEQYF. CDR3 sequence (DNA): TGTGCCTGGAGTGTAGCCAGGGCCCTTGGGTTCGAGCAGTACTTC. The rearrangement links TRBV30 to TRBJ2-7, with D possibly being TRBD1 (5 bases). Trimming cost V 0 bases and J 6 bases, with 18 bases left between them. The CDR3 length is 15 residues. Germline loops: CDR1 GTSNPN, CDR2 SVGIG (reference sequence).

A few counts support this clone. The chain carries TRBV11-2 and TRBJ1-6; possible D gene TRBD1, 6 bases. With 5 bases removed from V and 9 bases from J, the gap between germline ends came to 14 bases. This CDR3 contains 14 residues. Germline loops: CDR1 SGHAT, CDR2 FQNNGV. DNA for the CDR3: TGTGCCAGCAGCAACGGACAGAGCGGTTCACCCCTCCACTTT. Translation gives CASSNGQSGSPLHF.